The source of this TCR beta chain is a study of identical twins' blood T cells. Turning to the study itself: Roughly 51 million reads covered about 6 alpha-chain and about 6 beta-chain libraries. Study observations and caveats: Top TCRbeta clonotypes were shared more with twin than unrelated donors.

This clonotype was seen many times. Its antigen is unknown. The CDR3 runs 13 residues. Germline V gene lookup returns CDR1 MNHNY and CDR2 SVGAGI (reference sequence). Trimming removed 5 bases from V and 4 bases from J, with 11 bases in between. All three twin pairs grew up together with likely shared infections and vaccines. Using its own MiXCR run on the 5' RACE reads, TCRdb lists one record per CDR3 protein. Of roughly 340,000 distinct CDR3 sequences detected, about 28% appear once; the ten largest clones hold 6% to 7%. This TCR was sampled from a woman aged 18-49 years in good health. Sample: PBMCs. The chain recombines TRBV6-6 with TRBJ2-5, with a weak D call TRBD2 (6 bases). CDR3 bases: TGTGCCAGCAGTACTCTAGCGCGAGAGACCCAGTACTTC. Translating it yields CASSTLARETQYF.